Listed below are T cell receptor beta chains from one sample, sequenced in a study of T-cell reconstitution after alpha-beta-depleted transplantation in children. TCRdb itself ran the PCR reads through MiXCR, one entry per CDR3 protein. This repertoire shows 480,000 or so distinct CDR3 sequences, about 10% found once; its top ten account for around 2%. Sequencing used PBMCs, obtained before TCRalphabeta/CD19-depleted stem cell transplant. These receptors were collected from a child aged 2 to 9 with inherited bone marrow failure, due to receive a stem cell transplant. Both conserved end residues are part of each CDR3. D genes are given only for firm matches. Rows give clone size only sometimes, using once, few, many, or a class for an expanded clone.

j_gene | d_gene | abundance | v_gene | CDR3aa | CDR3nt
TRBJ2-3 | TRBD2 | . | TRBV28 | CASSFGFGGRTDTQYF | TGTGCCAGCAGTTTTGGTTTCGGGGGGAGGACAGATACGCAGTATTTT
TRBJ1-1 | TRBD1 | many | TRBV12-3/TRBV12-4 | CASSYQGAGTEAFF | TGTGCCAGCAGTTATCAGGGGGCGGGTACTGAAGCTTTCTTT
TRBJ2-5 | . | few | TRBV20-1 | CSARSPWGAEETQYF | TGCAGTGCTAGATCCCCCTGGGGGGCAGAAGAGACCCAGTACTTC
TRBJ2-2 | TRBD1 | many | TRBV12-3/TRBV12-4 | CASSTPDRVGELFF | TGTGCCAGCAGCACTCCGGACAGGGTCGGGGAGCTGTTTTTT
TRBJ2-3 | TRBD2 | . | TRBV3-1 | CASSQWTSGTDTQYF | TGTGCCAGCAGCCAATGGACTAGCGGAACAGATACGCAGTATTTT
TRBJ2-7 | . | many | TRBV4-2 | CASSQEGQLTYEQYF | TGTGCCAGCAGCCAAGAGGGACAACTAACCTACGAGCAGTACTTC
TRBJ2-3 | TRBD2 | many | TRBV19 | CASSPRLAGVRDTQYF | TGTGCCAGTAGTCCCCGACTAGCGGGGGTGCGGGATACGCAGTATTTT
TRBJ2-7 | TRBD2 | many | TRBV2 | CASSTPGLANEQYF | TGTGCCAGCAGCACACCGGGACTAGCTAACGAGCAGTACTTC
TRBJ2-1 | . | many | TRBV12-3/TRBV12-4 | CASLGSSYNEQFF | TGTGCCAGCCTAGGGTCTTCCTACAATGAGCAGTTCTTC
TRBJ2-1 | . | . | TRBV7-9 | CASSQELGNEQFF | TGTGCCAGCAGCCAGGAGCTGGGAAATGAGCAGTTCTTC
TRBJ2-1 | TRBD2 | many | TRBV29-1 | CSVEDPGLAGDEQFF | TGCAGCGTTGAAGATCCGGGACTAGCGGGAGACGAGCAGTTCTTC
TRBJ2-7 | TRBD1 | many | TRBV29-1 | CSGIGTGNSYEQYF | TGCAGCGGAATCGGGACAGGGAACTCCTACGAGCAGTACTTC
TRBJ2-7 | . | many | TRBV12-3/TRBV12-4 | CASSLEALEQYF | TGTGCCAGCAGTTTGGAAGCTCTCGAGCAGTACTTC
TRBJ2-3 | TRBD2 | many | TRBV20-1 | CSATRLAGTDTQYF | TGCAGTGCTACCCGACTAGCGGGAACAGATACGCAGTATTTT
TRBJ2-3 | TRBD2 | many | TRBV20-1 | CSAASGAGSTDTQYF | TGCAGTGCTGCTAGCGGGGCGGGTAGCACAGATACGCAGTATTTT
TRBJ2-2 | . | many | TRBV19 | CASSIGAGSSPNTGELFF | TGTGCCAGTAGTATAGGGGCGGGGTCTAGCCCGAACACCGGGGAGCTGTTTTTT
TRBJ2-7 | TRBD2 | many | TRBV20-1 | CSAWTSSRVSYEQYF | TGCAGTGCTTGGACTAGCTCACGAGTATCCTACGAGCAGTACTTC
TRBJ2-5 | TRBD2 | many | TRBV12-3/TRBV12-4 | CASSSSSGLAGRGETQYF | TGTGCCAGCAGTTCTTCTTCAGGACTAGCGGGAAGAGGAGAGACCCAGTACTTC
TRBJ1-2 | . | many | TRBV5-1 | CASSLEPASYGYTF | TGCGCCAGCAGCTTGGAACCGGCTAGCTATGGCTACACCTTC
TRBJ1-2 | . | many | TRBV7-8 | CASSLVWGSGDIGYTF | TGTGCCAGCAGCTTAGTCTGGGGGAGTGGGGACATCGGCTACACCTTC
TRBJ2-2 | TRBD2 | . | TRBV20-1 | CSARDVPSGRLGELFF | TGCAGTGCTAGAGATGTTCCTAGCGGGAGACTCGGGGAGCTGTTTTTT
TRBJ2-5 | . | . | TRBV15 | CATSSGHIQETPYF | TGTGCCACCAGTTCGGGACATATCCAAGAGACCCCGTACTTC
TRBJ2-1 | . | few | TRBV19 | CAVSRGGSYNEQFF | TGTGCCGTGAGCAGGGGGGGATCCTACAATGAGCAGTTCTTC
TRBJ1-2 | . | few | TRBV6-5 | CASSYGGELGGYTF | TGTGCCAGCAGTTACGGGGGTGAACTGGGGGGCTACACCTTC
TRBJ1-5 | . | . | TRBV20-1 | CSAFRSGNQPQHF | TGCAGTGCGTTTCGATCAGGCAATCAGCCCCAGCATTTT
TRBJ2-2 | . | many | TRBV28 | CASSFLDRLNTGELFF | TGTGCCAGCAGTTTTCTTGACAGGCTCAACACCGGGGAGCTGTTTTTT
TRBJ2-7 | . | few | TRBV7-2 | CAVQKIGLENEQYF | TGTGCCGTACAAAAGATCGGGCTGGAGAACGAGCAGTACTTC
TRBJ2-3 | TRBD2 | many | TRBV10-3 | CAISAIGGTSRDTQYF | TGTGCCATCAGTGCTATAGGGGGGACTAGCAGAGATACGCAGTATTTT
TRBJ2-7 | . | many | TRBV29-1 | CSVVTDPRYAYEQYF | TGCAGCGTTGTGACAGATCCCCGATACGCCTACGAGCAGTACTTC
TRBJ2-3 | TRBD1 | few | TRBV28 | CASSWDRTGGSTDTQYF | TGTGCCAGCAGCTGGGACCGGACAGGGGGGAGCACAGATACGCAGTATTTT
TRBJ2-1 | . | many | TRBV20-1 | CSPYDNEQFF | TGCAGTCCTTACGACAATGAGCAGTTCTTC
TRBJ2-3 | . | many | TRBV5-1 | CASSGMRGTDTQYF | TGCGCCAGCAGCGGCATGCGGGGCACAGATACGCAGTATTTT
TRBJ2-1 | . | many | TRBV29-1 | CSGLFNEQFF | TGCAGCGGACTGTTCAATGAGCAGTTCTTC
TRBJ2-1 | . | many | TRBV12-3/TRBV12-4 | CASSLVSEDNEQFF | TGTGCCAGCAGTTTGGTTAGCGAAGACAATGAGCAGTTCTTC
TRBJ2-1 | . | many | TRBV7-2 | CASSFYRNYNEQFF | TGTGCCAGCAGCTTTTACCGGAACTACAATGAGCAGTTCTTC
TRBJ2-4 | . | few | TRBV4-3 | CASSRLGRPRAKNIQYF | TGCGCCAGCAGCCGTCTAGGACGGCCTCGGGCCAAAAACATTCAGTACTTC